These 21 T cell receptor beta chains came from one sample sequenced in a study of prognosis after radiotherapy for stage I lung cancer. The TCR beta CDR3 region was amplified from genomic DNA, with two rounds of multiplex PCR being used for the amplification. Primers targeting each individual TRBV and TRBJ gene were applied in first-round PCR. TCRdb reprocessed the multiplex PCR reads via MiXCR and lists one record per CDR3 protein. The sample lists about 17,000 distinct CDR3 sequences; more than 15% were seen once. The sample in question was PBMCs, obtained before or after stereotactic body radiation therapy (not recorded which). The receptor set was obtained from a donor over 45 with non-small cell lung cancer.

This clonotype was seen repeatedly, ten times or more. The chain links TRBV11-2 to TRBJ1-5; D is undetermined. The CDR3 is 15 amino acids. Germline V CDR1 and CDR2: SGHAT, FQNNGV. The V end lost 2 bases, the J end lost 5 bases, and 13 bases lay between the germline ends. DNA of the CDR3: TGTGCCAGCAGCTTATTGTCGGGAGCGGATCAGCCCCAGCATTTT. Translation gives CASSLLSGADQPQHF.

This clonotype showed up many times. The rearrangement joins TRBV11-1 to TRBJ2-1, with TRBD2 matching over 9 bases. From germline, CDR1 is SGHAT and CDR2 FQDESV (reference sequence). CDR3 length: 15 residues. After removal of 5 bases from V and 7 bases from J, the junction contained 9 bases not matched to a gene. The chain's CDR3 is CASSAKLAGLNEQFF. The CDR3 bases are TGTGCCAGCAGCGCTAAGCTAGCGGGATTGAATGAGCAGTTCTTC.

CDR3 protein: CASRPHLWGGRGGELFF. CDR3 DNA: TGTGCCAGCAGACCGCACTTATGGGGGGGCAGGGGCGGGGAGCTGTTTTTT. The J gene is TRBJ2-2, the V gene TRBV27; possible D gene TRBD2, 7 bases. Trimming pared 6 bases from V and 7 bases from J, leaving 24 bases between. The CDR3 consists of 17 residues. Germline lookup yields CDR1 MNHEY and CDR2 SMNVEV (reference sequence).

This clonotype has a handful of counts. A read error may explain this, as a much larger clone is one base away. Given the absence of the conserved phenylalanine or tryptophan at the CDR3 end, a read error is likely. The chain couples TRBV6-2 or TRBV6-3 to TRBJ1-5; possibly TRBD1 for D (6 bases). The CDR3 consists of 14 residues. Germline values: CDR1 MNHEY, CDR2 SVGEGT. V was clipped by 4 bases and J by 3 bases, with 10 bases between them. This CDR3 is CASSFQGLNQPQHS. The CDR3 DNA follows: TGTGCCAGCAGTTTCCAGGGGCTCAATCAGCCCCAGCATTCT.

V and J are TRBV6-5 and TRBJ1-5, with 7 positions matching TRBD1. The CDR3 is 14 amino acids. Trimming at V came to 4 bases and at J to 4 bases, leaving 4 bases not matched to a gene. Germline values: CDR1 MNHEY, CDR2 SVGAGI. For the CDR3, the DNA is TGTGCCAGCAGTTCACGGACAGGTAATCAGCCCCAGCATTTT. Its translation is CASSSRTGNQPQHF.

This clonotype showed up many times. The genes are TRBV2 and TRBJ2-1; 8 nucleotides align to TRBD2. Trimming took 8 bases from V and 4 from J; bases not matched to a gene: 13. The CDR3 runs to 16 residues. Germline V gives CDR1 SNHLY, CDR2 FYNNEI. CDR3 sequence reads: CASSRPGTSLYNEQFF. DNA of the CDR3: TGTGCCAGCTCACGCCCAGGGACTAGTCTATACAATGAGCAGTTCTTC.

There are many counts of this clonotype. CDR3 sequence: CASSPIGSSTDTQYF. The CDR3 coding sequence is TGTGCCAGCAGCCCAATCGGGTCTAGCACAGATACGCAGTATTTT. This chain connects TRBV13 to TRBJ2-3; D not resolved. V lost 5 bases to trimming and J lost 0 bases, with 12 bases between them. This CDR3 spans 15 amino acids. The germline gives CDR1 PRHDT, CDR2 FYEKMQ (reference sequence). Together with reference TRBV13 and TRBJ2-3, the CDR3 gives the full variable domain: AAGVIQSPRHLIKEKRETATLKCYPIPRHDTVYWYQQGPGQDPQFLISFYEKMQSDKGSIPDRFSAQQFSDYHSELNMSSLELGDSALYFCASSPIGSSTDTQYFGPGTRLTVL.

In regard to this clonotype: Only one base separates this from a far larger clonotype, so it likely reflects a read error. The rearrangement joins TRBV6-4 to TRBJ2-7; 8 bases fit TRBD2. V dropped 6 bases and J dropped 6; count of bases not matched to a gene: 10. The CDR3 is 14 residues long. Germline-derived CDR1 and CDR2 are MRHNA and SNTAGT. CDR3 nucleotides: TGTGCCAGCAGAAAGGGACTAGTTAACTTCGAGCAGTACTTC. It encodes CASRKGLVNFEQYF.

CDR3 protein: CASSIGTSGGNEQFF. As DNA, the CDR3 is TGTGCCAGCAGTATCGGGACTAGTGGGGGCAATGAGCAGTTCTTC. J is TRBJ2-1 and V is TRBV28; TRBD2 matches at 8 bases. The CDR3 has 15 amino acids. The V and J ends lost 5 bases and 6 bases, in that order; junction bases with no gene match: 9. Per germline, CDR1 MDHEN and CDR2 SYDVKM.

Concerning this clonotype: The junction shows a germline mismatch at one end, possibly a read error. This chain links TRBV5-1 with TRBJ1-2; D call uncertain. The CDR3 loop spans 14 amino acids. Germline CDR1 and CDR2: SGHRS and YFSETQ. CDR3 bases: TGCGCCAGCAGCTCGTCGGCCAATAACTATGGCTGCACCTTC. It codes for CASSSSANNYGCTF.

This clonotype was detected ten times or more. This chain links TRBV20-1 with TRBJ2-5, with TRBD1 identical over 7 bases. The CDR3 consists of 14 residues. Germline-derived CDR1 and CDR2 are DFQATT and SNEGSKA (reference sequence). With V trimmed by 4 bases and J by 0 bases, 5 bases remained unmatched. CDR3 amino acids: CSAKGDRDQETQYF. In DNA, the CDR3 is TGCAGTGCTAAAGGCGACAGGGACCAAGAGACCCAGTACTTC.

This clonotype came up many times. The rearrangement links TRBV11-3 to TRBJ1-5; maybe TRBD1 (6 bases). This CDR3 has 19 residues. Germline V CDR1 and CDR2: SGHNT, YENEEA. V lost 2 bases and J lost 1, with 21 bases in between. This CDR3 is CASSLNGWSGAESNQPQHF. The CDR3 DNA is TGTGCCAGCAGCTTAAATGGTTGGTCGGGGGCCGAGAGCAATCAGCCCCAGCATTTT.

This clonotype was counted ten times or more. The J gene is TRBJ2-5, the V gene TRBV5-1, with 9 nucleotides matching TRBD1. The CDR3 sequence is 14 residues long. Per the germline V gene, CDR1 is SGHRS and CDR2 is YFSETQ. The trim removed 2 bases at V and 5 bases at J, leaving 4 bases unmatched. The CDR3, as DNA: TGCGCCAGCAGCTTACAGGGGGCACGGGAGACCCAGTACTTC. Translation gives CASSLQGARETQYF.

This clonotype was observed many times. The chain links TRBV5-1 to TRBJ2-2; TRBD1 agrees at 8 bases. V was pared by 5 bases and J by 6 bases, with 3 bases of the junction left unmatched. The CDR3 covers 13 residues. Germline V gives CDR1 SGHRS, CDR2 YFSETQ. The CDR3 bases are TGCGCCAGCAGGACAGGGGCCGCCGGGGAGCTGTTTTTT. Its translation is CASRTGAAGELFF.

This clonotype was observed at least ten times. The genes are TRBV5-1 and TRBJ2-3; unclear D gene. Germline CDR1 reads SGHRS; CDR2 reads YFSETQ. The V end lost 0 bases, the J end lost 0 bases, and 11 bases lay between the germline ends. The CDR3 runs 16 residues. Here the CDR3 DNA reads TGCGCCAGCAGCTTGGTTAGGCTGTCTAGCACAGATACGCAGTATTTT. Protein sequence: CASSLVRLSSTDTQYF.

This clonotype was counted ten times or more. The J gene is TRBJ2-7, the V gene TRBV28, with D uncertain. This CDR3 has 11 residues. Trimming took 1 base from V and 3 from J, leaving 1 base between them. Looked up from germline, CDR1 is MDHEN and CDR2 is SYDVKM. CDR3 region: CASSLYYEQYF. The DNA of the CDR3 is TGTGCCAGCAGTTTATACTACGAGCAGTACTTC.

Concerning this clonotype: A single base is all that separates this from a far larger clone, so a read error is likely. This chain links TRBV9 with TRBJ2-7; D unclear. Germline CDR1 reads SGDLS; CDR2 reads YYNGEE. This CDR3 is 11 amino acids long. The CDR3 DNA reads TGTGCCTGCAGTTACCCCGACGAGCAGTACTTC. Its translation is CACSYPDEQYF. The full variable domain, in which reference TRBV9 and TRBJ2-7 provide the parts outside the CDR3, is DSGVTQTPKHLITATGQRVTLRCSPRSGDLSVYWYQQSLDQGLQFLIQYYNGEERAKGNILERFSAQQFPDLHSELNLSSLELGDSALYFCACSYPDEQYFGPGTRLTVT.

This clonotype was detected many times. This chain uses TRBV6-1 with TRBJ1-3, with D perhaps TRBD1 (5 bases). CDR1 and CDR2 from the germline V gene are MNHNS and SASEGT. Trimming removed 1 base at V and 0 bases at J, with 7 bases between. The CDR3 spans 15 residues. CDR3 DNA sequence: TGTGCCAGCAGTGAAGGGGGGGGCTCTGGAAACACCATATATTTT. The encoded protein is CASSEGGGSGNTIYF.

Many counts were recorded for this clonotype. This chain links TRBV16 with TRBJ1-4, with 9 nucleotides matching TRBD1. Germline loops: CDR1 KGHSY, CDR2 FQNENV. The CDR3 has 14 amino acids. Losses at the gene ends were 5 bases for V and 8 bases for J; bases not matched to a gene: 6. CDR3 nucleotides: TGTGCCAGCAGCATACAGGGGGCGCGGGAAAAACTGTTTTTT. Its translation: CASSIQGAREKLFF.

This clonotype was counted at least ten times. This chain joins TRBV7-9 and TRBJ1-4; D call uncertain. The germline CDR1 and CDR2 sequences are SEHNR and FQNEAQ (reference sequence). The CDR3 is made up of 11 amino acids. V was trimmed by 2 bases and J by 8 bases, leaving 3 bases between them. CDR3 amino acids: CASSLQEKLFF. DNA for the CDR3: TGTGCCAGCAGCTTACAGGAAAAACTGTTTTTT.

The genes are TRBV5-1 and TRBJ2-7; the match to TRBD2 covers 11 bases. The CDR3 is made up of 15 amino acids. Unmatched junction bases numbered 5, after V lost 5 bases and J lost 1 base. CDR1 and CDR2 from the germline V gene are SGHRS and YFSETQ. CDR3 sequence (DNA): TGCGCCAGCAGTAGACTAGCGGGGCTATCCTACGAGCAGTACTTC. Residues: CASSRLAGLSYEQYF.